The 9 T cell receptor beta chains below all came from one sample that was sequenced in a study of cytomegalovirus exposure and HLA in healthy donors (dated by TCRdb to the late 2010s). Libraries were constructed by the immunoSEQ multiplex PCR assay. For the multiplex PCR, a mixture combining 60 forward primers for TCR Vbeta segments and 13 reverse primers for TCR Jbeta segments was used. The table was pulled from immuneACCESS by TCRdb, which kept in-frame rearrangements only. Such tables lose some clones; where checked, under half of the loss comes from unresolved V genes, and the rest has no known cause. Counted in this sample were 150,000 to 200,000 clones; over 75% of them appeared once. The ten largest make up around 1.5% of the sample. Sequencing was performed on PBMCs. The receptors were gathered from a woman aged 25 to 39 in good health and CMV-seronegative.

This sequence joins TRBV19 and TRBJ2-7; D perhaps matches TRBD2 (5 bases). CDR3 length: 14 amino acids. Germline CDR1 reads LNHDA; CDR2 reads SQIVND (reference sequence). Trimming cost V 3 bases and J 0 bases, with 9 bases left between them. DNA of the CDR3: TGTGCCAGTAGTATCGTCGGGAACTCCTACGAGCAGTACTTC. Protein sequence: CASSIVGNSYEQYF.

The rearrangement links TRBV11-2 to TRBJ1-1; maybe TRBD1 (6 bases). Trimming stripped 4 bases from V and 3 bases from J, with 12 bases between. Germline CDR1 is SGHAT and CDR2 is FQNNGV. The CDR3 sequence is 14 residues long. In DNA form, the CDR3 reads TGTGCCAGCAGCTCAAGTGGACAGTACACTGAAGCTTTCTTT. Translation: CASSSSGQYTEAFF.

V is TRBV28 and J is TRBJ2-5; D perhaps matches TRBD2 (6 bases). The CDR3 spans 15 residues. Germline CDR1 is MDHEN and CDR2 is SYDVKM. Trimming took 4 bases from V and 2 from J, leaving 14 bases between them. CDR3 in amino acids: CASSSLAELQETQYF. The DNA of the CDR3 is TGTGCCAGCAGTTCCTTAGCGGAACTTCAAGAGACCCAGTACTTC.

This clone was counted between two and nine times. The chain is built from TRBV5-6 and TRBJ2-1; a weak D match, TRBD1 (6 bases). CDR1 and CDR2 (germline): SGHDT, YYEEEE. Trimming cost V 4 bases and J 4 bases, with 12 bases left between them. The CDR3 extends over 14 amino acids. The CDR3 region has the DNA TGTGCCAGCAGCACCGGGACATTTTACAATGAGCAGTTCTTC. This codes for CASSTGTFYNEQFF.

The chain is built from TRBV10-3 and TRBJ1-1; 8 bases are shared with TRBD1. The junction had 13 bases not matched to a gene; V was cut back by 3 bases and J by 13 bases. The germline V gene has CDR1 ENHRY and CDR2 SYGVKD. The CDR3 totals 14 residues. The CDR3 sequence is CAISDYRTGQSVFF. The DNA for the CDR3 is TGTGCCATCAGTGATTACCGGACAGGGCAGTCTGTTTTCTTT.

The V gene is TRBV7-9, the J gene TRBJ2-1; 8 nucleotides agree with TRBD2. With V trimmed by 5 bases and J by 6 bases, 9 bases remained unmatched. The length of the CDR3 is 15 residues. The germline CDR1 and CDR2 sequences are SEHNR and FQNEAQ (reference sequence). CDR3 sequence reads: CASSITGTRSNEQFF. The CDR3 bases are TGTGCCAGCAGCATCACCGGGACTAGGAGCAATGAGCAGTTCTTC.

The chain uses TRBV4-1 and TRBJ1-1, with 10 bases lining up with TRBD1. The germline CDR1 and CDR2 sequences are MGHRA and YSYEKL. The CDR3 has 15 amino acids. V lost 0 bases to trimming and J lost 10 bases; unmatched junction nucleotides: 8. CDR3 DNA: TGCGCCAGCAGCCAAGAAAGGCGGGACAGGGGAGTAGCTTTCTTT. It translates to CASSQERRDRGVAFF.

This clone has a handful of counts. The chain recombines TRBV28 with TRBJ1-5; 8 bases map to TRBD1. CDR1 and CDR2 from the germline V gene are MDHEN and SYDVKM. CDR3 length: 16 amino acids. The J segment lost 1 base and the V segment lost 4 bases, leaving 6 bases of the junction unmatched. The CDR3 region is CASSSLDRASNQPQHF. As DNA, the CDR3 is TGTGCCAGCAGTTCCTTGGACAGGGCGAGCAATCAGCCCCAGCATTTT. Full variable domain (remainder filled in from reference TRBV28 and TRBJ1-5): DVKVTQSSRYLVKRTGEKVFLECVQDMDHENMFWYRQDPGLGLRLIYFSYDVKMKEKGDIPEGYSVSREKKERFSLILESASTNQTSMYLCASSSLDRASNQPQHFGDGTRLSIL.

J is TRBJ1-3 and V is TRBV6-6, with TRBD1 identical over 7 bases. Germline-derived CDR1 and CDR2 are MNHNY and SVGAGI (reference sequence). The CDR3 has 15 residues. Losses at the gene ends were 6 bases for V and 4 bases for J; bases not matched to a gene: 9. CDR3 nucleotide sequence: TGTGCCAGCAGCCCGACAGGGAATTTAGGAAACACCATATATTTT. Its translation is CASSPTGNLGNTIYF.